This TCR beta chain was retrieved from a study of cytomegalovirus exposure and HLA in healthy donors. Findings of the study overall: The study designated some 180 TCR beta chains cytomegalovirus-associated. Prior analysis indicated that the majority of TCR beta V segments exhibited productivity approximately 87% or approximately 30% of the time. Later on, an analysis showed TCR association rates differing by HLA locus, with DRB1 the most and HLA-C the fewest. In a later analysis, at a false discovery rate of 0.05, 15,000 to 20,000 TCR beta sequences matched HLA alleles.

Germline values: CDR1 SGHTA, CDR2 FQGNSA. This CDR3 comprises 15 residues. Germline trimming cut 5 bases from V and 7 bases from J; bases unmatched to any gene: 7. On this clone: The antigen is not known.

Primers for the PCR totalled 60 Vbeta and 13 Jbeta. Method: immunoSEQ multiplex PCR; TCRdb's copy keeps in-frame clones and lacks some. The sample includes under 130,000 clones, roughly 76% of them seen just once. The material sequenced was PBMCs. The TCR sequence derives from a man aged 25 to 45 in good health and CMV-seropositive. V usage is TRBV7-2 and J usage is TRBJ2-2; 10 bases are shared with TRBD1. The CDR3 nucleotides read TGTGCCAGCAGCAGTCAGGACAGGGGGGTCGGGGAGCTGTTTTTT. Translation gives CASSSQDRGVGELFF.